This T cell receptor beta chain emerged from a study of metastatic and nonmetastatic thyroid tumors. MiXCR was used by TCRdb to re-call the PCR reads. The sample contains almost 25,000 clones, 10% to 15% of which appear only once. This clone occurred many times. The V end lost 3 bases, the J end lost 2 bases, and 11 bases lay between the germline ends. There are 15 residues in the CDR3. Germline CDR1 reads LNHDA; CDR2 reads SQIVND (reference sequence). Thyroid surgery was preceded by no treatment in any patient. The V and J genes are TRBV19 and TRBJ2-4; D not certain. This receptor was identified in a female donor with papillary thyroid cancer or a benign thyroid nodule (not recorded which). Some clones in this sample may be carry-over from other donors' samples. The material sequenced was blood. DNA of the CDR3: TGTGCCAGTAGTATCTACCCCGAGCCCAAAAACATTCAGTACTTC. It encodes CASSIYPEPKNIQYF.